Below are 12 T cell receptor beta chains sequenced from a single sample in a study of T-cell memory formation after mild COVID-19. TCRdb reprocessed the 5' RACE reads with MiXCR, giving one entry per CDR3 protein. This sample has 350,000 to 500,000 distinct CDR3 sequences, with approximately 18% found just once. Sequencing was carried out using PBMCs or a T cell subset sorted from them (not recorded which). All receptors come from a man aged 18-30 years who had mild COVID-19 (a few samples of this study predate the infection). Cell type and time point are not known.

The gene calls are TRBV7-9 and TRBJ1-1, with TRBD1 as a possible D gene (5 bases). From germline, CDR1 is SEHNR and CDR2 FQNEAQ (reference sequence). The CDR3 totals 13 residues. V lost 3 bases and J 4 bases, leaving 9 bases between the germline ends. The CDR3 is CASSLMGGTEAFF. CDR3 DNA sequence: TGTGCCAGCAGCTTGATGGGGGGCACTGAAGCTTTCTTT.

V and J are TRBV12-3 or TRBV12-4 and TRBJ1-2; the D gene is possibly TRBD1 (5 bases). V lost 0 bases, J lost 7 bases, and 9 bases lay in between. The length of the CDR3 is 13 residues. The CDR3 reads CASSLAQRGGYTF. The CDR3 DNA reads TGTGCCAGCAGTTTAGCGCAGAGGGGTGGCTACACCTTC.

This clonotype was seen more than once but under ten times. V usage is TRBV10-2 and J usage is TRBJ1-5, with D unclear. Germline lookup yields CDR1 WSHSY and CDR2 SAAADI. Trimming pared 0 bases from V and 7 bases from J, leaving 10 bases between. The CDR3 length is 14 residues. The CDR3, as DNA: TGCGCCAGCAGTGAGTCGAACCTAGAGCAGCCCCAGCATTTT. Translating gives CASSESNLEQPQHF.

The CDR3 nucleotides read TGCGCCAGCAGCCAACCCCGGGCCGCGGTCACTGAAGCTTTCTTT. This gives the protein CASSQPRAAVTEAFF. The rearrangement uses TRBV4-3 and TRBJ1-1; unclear D gene. Trimming cost V 2 bases and J 4 bases, with 14 bases left between them. Germline V gene lookup returns CDR1 LGHNA and CDR2 YSLEER. CDR3 size: 15 residues.

This clonotype has only a few counts. V gene TRBV7-2 combines with J gene TRBJ2-7; D is unclear. Germline CDR1 reads SGHTA; CDR2 reads FQGNSA. The CDR3 runs 14 residues. V lost 4 bases and J 2 bases, leaving 12 bases between the germline ends. CDR3 in DNA: TGTGCCAGCAGCTGGCCAGGCAACGCCTACGAGCAGTACTTC. Translating it yields CASSWPGNAYEQYF.

The chain carries TRBV6-6 and TRBJ2-7, with D perhaps TRBD1 (7 bases). Germline CDR1 is MNHNY and CDR2 is SVGAGI (reference sequence). V dropped 3 bases and J dropped 4 bases, with 13 bases sitting between them. This CDR3 comprises 14 residues. CDR3 amino acids: CASSYAQGGYEQYF. In DNA, the CDR3 is TGTGCCAGCAGTTATGCCCAGGGGGGTTACGAGCAGTACTTC.

The rearrangement links TRBV7-6 to TRBJ2-3, with D maybe TRBD2 (6 bases). Germline assignment: CDR1 SGHVS and CDR2 FNYEAQ. The V end lost 5 bases, the J end lost 5 bases, and 11 bases lay between the germline ends. The CDR3 is 13 amino acids. Here the CDR3 DNA reads TGTGCCAGCAGCCTGGGGGGAATAGATACGCAGTATTTT. Translated: CASSLGGIDTQYF.

This clonotype was observed many times. This chain connects TRBV27 to TRBJ2-1; 10 bases align to TRBD2. The CDR3 sequence is 14 residues long. Germline CDR1 is MNHEY and CDR2 is SMNVEV (reference sequence). Losses at the gene ends were 8 bases for V and 8 bases for J; bases not matched to a gene: 9. For the CDR3, the DNA is TGTGCCAGCGGTCCAGCGGGGGGGCTATATGAGCAGTTCTTC. As protein: CASGPAGGLYEQFF.

The table lists this clonotype with many counts. The chain employs TRBV3-1 and TRBJ1-1, with D possibly matching TRBD1 (6 bases). Per the germline V gene, CDR1 is LGHDT and CDR2 is YNNKEL (reference sequence). Deletions cut 5 bases from V and 5 bases from J, with 12 bases between. This CDR3 has 13 residues. CDR3 region: CASSLDRETEAFF. As DNA, the CDR3 is TGTGCCAGCAGCTTGGACAGAGAGACTGAAGCTTTCTTT.

This chain joins TRBV5-1 and TRBJ2-7, with D maybe TRBD1 (6 bases). Germline-derived CDR1 and CDR2 are SGHRS and YFSETQ. CDR3 length: 15 amino acids. V lost 0 bases, J lost 3 bases, and 13 bases lay in between. The CDR3 DNA reads TGCGCCAGCAGCTTGGGAGGGACACTTCTCTACGAGCAGTACTTC. This gives the protein CASSLGGTLLYEQYF.

The table lists this clonotype with a few counts. The genes are TRBV9 and TRBJ2-1; a weak D match, TRBD1 (6 bases). With 3 bases removed from V and 7 bases from J, the gap between germline ends came to 14 bases. Germline values: CDR1 SGDLS, CDR2 YYNGEE. CDR3 length equals 14 residues. The CDR3 nucleotides are TGTGCCAGCAGCGAGGGGGATTGGGCTAATGAGCAGTTCTTC. This sequence encodes CASSEGDWANEQFF.

This clonotype was observed a handful of times. The chain uses TRBV5-1 and TRBJ1-2; weak D call: TRBD1 (5 bases). Looked up from germline, CDR1 is SGHRS and CDR2 is YFSETQ. The CDR3 length is 15 residues. V was shortened by 4 bases and J by 1 base, with 14 bases between the two germline ends. CDR3 in amino acids: CASSPRDGNNYGYTF. As DNA, the CDR3 is TGCGCCAGCAGCCCCCGGGACGGCAATAACTATGGCTACACCTTC. Full variable domain (missing parts from reference TRBV5-1 and TRBJ1-2): KAGVTQTPRYLIKTRGQQVTLSCSPISGHRSVSWYQQTPGQGLQFLFEYFSETQRNKGNFPGRFSGRQFSNSRSEMNVSTLELGDSALYLCASSPRDGNNYGYTFGSGTRLTVV.